This T cell receptor (beta chain) came from a study of blood T cell repertoires in COVID-19. Study-wide background: The United States, Italy and Spain were the sources of the acute and convalescent COVID-19 samples. Sources were T cells, B-cell-depleted T cells, or PBMCs; the material itself was cDNA or gDNA.

The CDR3 has 16 amino acids. CDR1 is KGHSH, CDR2 LQKENI, per germline. Trimming removed 3 bases from V and 0 bases from J, with 14 bases in between. Original methodology: Amplification from reference gene primers served as the basis for estimated nucleated cell counts. TCRdb's copy holds only in-frame clones and misses some; the assay was immunoSEQ multiplex PCR. That table supplies the V and J calls and clone size; D and trimming were determined from the DNA. The sample shows tens of thousands of clones, 70% to 85% of them seen only once. The origin of this receptor is a man aged 55-75 years with acute or convalescent COVID-19. This rearrangement joins TRBV18 to TRBJ1-1; D is perhaps TRBD1 (6 bases). Input material: peripheral blood. This CDR3 is CASSPAVGQMNTEAFF. In DNA, the CDR3 is TGTGCCAGCTCACCCGCCGTGGGACAAATGAACACTGAAGCTTTCTTT.